This T cell receptor (beta chain) was found in a study of T cell responses to AZD1222 COVID-19 vaccine. Study observations and caveats: Clonal diversity may have been underestimated, and the donors were mostly white British, with more females than males. An increase in Spike-specific TCR breadth and depth was observed after two AZD1222 doses. Reportedly, close to half of spike-specific TCRs are directed against unmutated variant regions.

Details on this clone: No antigen is known for it.

Some clones are missing from TCRdb's copy, which holds only in-frame ones; the method was immunoSEQ multiplex PCR. The data hold over 120,000 clones, with approximately 92% observed a single time. CDR1 SGHRS and CDR2 YFSETQ come from the germline V gene. Trimming took 4 bases from V and 4 from J; bases not matched to a gene: 7. This CDR3 is 14 amino acids long. This clonotype originated in an adult in good health. The specimen comprised peripheral blood, sampled on day 0 of AZD1222 vaccination. V is TRBV5-1 and J is TRBJ1-1, with 7 bases that match TRBD1. In DNA, the CDR3 is TGCGCCAGCAGCGCCACAGGGGCGGTCACTGAAGCTTTCTTT. Encoded protein: CASSATGAVTEAFF. Supplemented by reference TRBV5-1 and TRBJ1-1, the full variable domain reads KAGVTQTPRYLIKTRGQQVTLSCSPISGHRSVSWYQQTPGQGLQFLFEYFSETQRNKGNFPGRFSGRQFSNSRSEMNVSTLELGDSALYLCASSATGAVTEAFFGQGTRLTVV.